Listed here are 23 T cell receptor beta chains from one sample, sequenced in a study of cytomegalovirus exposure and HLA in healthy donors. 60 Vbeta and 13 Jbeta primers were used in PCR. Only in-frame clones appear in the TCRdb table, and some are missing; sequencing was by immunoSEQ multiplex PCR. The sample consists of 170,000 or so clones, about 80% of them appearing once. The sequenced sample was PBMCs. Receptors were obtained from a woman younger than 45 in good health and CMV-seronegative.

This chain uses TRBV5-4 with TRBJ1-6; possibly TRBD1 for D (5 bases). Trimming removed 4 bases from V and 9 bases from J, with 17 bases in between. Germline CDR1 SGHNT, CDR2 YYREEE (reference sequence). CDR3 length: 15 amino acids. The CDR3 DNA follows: TGTGCCAGCAGCAATCAAGGGGCATACGGTTCACCCCTCCACTTT. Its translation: CASSNQGAYGSPLHF.

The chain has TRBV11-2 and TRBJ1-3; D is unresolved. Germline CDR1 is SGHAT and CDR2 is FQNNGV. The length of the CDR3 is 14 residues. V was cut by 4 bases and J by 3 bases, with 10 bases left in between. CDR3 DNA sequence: TGTGCCAGCAGCTCCCGGGAGGGTGGAAACACCATATATTTT. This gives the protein CASSSREGGNTIYF.

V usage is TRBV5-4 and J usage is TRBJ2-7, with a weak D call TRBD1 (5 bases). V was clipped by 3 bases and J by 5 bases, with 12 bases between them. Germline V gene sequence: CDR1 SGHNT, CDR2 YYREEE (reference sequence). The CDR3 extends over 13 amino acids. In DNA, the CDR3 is TGTGCCAGCAGCTATCTCACAGGCAACGAGCAGTACTTC. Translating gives CASSYLTGNEQYF. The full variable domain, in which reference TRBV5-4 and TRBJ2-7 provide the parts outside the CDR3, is ETGVTQSPTHLIKTRGQQVTLRCSSQSGHNTVSWYQQALGQGPQFIFQYYREEENGRGNFPPRFSGLQFPNYSSELNVNALELDDSALYLCASSYLTGNEQYFGPGTRLTVT.

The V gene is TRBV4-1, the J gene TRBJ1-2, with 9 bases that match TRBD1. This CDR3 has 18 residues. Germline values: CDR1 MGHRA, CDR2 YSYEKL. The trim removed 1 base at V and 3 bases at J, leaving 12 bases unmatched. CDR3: CASSQGAIPRDRDYGYTF. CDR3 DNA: TGCGCCAGCAGCCAAGGCGCCATCCCCAGGGACAGGGACTATGGCTACACCTTC.

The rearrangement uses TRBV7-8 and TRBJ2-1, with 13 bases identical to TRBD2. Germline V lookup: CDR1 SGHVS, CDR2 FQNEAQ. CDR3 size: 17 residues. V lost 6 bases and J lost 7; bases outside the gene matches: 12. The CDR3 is CASRWGTSGTAYNEQFF. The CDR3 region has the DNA TGTGCCAGCAGATGGGGGACTAGCGGGACAGCATATAATGAGCAGTTCTTC.

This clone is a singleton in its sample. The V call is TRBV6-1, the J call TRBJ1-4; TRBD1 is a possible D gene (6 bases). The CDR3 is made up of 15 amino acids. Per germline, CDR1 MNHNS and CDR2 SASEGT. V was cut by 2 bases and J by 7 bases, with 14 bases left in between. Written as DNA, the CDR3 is TGTGCCAGCAGTGAACCCGGGTCAGGGGCTGAAAAACTGTTTTTT. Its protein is CASSEPGSGAEKLFF.

The CDR3, as DNA: TGTGCCAGTAAACGGACTAGCGGAGAGACCCAGTACTTC. It codes for CASKRTSGETQYF. The chain has TRBV28 and TRBJ2-5, with TRBD2 matching over 10 bases. This CDR3 is 13 amino acids long. The V gene's germline CDR1 is MDHEN and CDR2 SYDVKM. The junction had 5 bases not matched to a gene; V was cut back by 9 bases and J by 4 bases.

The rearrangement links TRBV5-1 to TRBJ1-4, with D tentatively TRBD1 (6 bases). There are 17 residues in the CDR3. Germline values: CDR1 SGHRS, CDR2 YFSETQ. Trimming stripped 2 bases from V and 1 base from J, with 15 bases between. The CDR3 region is CASSFSRGGQTNEKLFF. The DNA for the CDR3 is TGCGCCAGCAGCTTCTCAAGGGGGGGGCAAACTAATGAAAAACTGTTTTTT.

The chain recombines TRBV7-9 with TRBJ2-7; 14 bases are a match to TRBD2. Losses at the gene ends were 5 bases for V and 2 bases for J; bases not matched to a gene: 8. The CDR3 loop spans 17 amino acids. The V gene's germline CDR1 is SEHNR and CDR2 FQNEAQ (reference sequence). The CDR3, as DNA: TGTGCCAGCAGCACGGGACTAGCGGGAGTTATTGCCTACGAGCAGTACTTC. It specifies CASSTGLAGVIAYEQYF. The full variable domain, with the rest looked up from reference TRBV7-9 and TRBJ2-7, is DTGVSQNPRHKITKRGQNVTFRCDPISEHNRLYWYRQTLGQGPEFLTYFQNEAQLEKSRLLSDRFSAERPKGSFSTLEIQRTEQGDSAMYLCASSTGLAGVIAYEQYFGPGTRLTVT.

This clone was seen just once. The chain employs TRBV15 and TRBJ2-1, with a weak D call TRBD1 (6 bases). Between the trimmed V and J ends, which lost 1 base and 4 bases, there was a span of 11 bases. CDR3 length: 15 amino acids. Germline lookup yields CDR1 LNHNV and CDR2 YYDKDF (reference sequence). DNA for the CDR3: TGTGCCACCAGCAGAGCAAGGGACAATTACAATGAGCAGTTCTTC. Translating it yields CATSRARDNYNEQFF.

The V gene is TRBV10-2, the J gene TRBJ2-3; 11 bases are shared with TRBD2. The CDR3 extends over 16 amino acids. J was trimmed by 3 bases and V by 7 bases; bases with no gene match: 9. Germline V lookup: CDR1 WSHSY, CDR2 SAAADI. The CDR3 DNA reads TGCGCCAGCACTGCGGGGACTAGCGGTTTGACAGATACGCAGTATTTT. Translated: CASTAGTSGLTDTQYF.

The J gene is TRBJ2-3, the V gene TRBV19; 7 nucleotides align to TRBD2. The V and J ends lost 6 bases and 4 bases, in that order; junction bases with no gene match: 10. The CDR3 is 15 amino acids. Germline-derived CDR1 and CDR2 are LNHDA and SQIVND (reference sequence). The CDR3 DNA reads TGTGCCAGTAGACGTGGCGGGAGTAGGCCAGATACGCAGTATTTT. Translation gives CASRRGGSRPDTQYF.

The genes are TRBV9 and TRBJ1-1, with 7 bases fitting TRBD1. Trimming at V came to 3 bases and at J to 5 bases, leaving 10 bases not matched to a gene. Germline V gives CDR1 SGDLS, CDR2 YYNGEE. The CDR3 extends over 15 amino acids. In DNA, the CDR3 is TGTGCCAGCAGCGAGAGACAGGGTCGGGGAACTGAAGCTTTCTTT. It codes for CASSERQGRGTEAFF.

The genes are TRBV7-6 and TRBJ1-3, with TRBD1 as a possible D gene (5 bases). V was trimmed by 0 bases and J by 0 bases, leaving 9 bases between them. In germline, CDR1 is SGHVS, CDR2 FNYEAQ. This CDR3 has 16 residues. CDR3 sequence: CASSLASRASGNTIYF. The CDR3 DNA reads TGTGCCAGCAGCTTAGCGAGCAGGGCCTCTGGAAACACCATATATTTT.

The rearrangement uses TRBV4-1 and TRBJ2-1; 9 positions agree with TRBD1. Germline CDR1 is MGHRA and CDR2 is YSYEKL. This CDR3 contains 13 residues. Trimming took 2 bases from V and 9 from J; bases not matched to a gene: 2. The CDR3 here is CASSQWTGAEQFF. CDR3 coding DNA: TGCGCCAGCAGCCAATGGACAGGGGCTGAGCAGTTCTTC.

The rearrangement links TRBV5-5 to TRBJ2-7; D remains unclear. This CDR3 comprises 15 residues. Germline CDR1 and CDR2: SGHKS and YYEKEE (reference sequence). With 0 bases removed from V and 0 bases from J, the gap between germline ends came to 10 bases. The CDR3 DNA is TGTGCCAGCAGCTTGGTTTATAGCCTCTCCTACGAGCAGTACTTC. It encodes CASSLVYSLSYEQYF.

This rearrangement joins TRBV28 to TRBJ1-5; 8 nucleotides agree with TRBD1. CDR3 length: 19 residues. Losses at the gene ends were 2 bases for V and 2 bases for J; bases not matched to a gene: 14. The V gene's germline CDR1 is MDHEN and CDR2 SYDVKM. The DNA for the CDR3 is TGTGCCAGCAGTTTACTACCCATGGACAGGGCCAGGGGCAATCAGCCCCAGCATTTT. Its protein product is CASSLLPMDRARGNQPQHF.

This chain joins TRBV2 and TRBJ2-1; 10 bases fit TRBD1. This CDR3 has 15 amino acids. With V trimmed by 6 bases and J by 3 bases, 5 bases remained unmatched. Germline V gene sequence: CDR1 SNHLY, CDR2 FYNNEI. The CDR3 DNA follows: TGTGCCAGCAGCGCGACAGGGGGCCACTACAATGAGCAGTTCTTC. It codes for CASSATGGHYNEQFF.

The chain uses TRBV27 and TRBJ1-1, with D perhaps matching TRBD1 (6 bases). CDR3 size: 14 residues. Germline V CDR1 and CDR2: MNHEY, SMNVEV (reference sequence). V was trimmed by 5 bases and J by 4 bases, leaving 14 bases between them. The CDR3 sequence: CASSPTGLPTEAFF. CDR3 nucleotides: TGTGCCAGCAGTCCCACAGGGCTGCCCACTGAAGCTTTCTTT.

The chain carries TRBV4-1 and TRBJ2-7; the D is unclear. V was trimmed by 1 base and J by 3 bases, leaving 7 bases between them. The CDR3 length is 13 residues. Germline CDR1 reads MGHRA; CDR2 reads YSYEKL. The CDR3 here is CASSQAGSYEQYF. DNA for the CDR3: TGCGCCAGCAGCCAAGCTGGCAGCTACGAGCAGTACTTC.

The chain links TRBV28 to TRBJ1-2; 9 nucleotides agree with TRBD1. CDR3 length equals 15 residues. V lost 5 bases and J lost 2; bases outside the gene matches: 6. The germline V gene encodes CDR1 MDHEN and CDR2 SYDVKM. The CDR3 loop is CASSQYGTGNYGYTF. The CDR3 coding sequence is TGTGCCAGCAGTCAGTACGGGACAGGGAACTATGGCTACACCTTC.

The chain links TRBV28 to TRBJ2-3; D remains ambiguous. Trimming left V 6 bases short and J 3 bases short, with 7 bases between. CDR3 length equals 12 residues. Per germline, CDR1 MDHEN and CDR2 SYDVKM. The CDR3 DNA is TGTGCCAGCAGCGCGACTACAGATACGCAGTATTTT. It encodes CASSATTDTQYF.

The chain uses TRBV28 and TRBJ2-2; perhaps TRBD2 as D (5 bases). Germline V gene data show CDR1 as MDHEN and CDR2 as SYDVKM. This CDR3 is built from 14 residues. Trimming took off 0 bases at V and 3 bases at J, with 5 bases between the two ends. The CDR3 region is CASSLWEDTGELFF. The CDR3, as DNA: TGTGCCAGCAGTTTATGGGAGGACACCGGGGAGCTGTTTTTT.